One and the same sample provided the 9 T cell receptor beta chains below, sequenced in a study of T cells in Graves' hyperthyroidism and ophthalmopathy (dated by TCRdb to between 2017 and 2020). The method behind the library was multiplex PCR. Sequenced using an Illumina HiSeq 2000. The TCR beta CDR3 regions were amplified from RNA transcripts. A first-round RT-PCR of the TCR CDR3 used the HTBI primer set with the Qiagen OneStep RT-PCR kit. Using fastp at Q25 and MiXCR, TCRdb reprocessed the public reads and kept productive beta chains. Identical CDR3 protein sequences are pooled into one entry, listed with their most common genes and DNA. The sample table records hundreds of thousands of distinct CDR3 sequences; 12% to 15% of these occur just once. The ten largest make up roughly 10% of the sample. Sequences were obtained from blood. These receptors were taken from a woman aged 18-35 years with Graves' hyperthyroidism.

The chain combines TRBV7-9 with TRBJ2-5; D is possibly TRBD2 (7 bases). Germline values: CDR1 SEHNR, CDR2 FQNEAQ (reference sequence). CDR3 length: 16 residues. With 1 base removed from V and 5 bases from J, the gap between germline ends came to 17 bases. The DNA for the CDR3 is TGTGCCAGCAGCTTAGTAAGCCCCAGGGGAGGGGAGACCCAGTACTTC. This translates into CASSLVSPRGGETQYF.

The chain couples TRBV14 to TRBJ2-5; D not resolved. Germline CDR1 and CDR2: SGHDN and FVKESK. Trimming cost V 6 bases and J 9 bases, with 14 bases left between them. The CDR3 is 12 amino acids. The CDR3 reads CASSPHIGSQYF. The CDR3 DNA is TGTGCCAGCAGTCCGCACATCGGGTCCCAGTACTTC.

In its sample, this clonotype was seen many times. The chain couples TRBV3-1 to TRBJ2-1; 13 nucleotides agree with TRBD2. The V gene's germline CDR1 is LGHDT and CDR2 YNNKEL (reference sequence). J was trimmed by 8 bases and V by 6 bases; bases with no gene match: 10. This CDR3 contains 16 residues. The CDR3 DNA follows: TGTGCCAGCAGACCTACTACTAGCGGGAGGGCCTATGAGCAGTTCTTC. This sequence encodes CASRPTTSGRAYEQFF.

There are many counts of this clonotype. The rearrangement joins TRBV2 to TRBJ1-2, with a possible D match to TRBD1 (5 bases). This CDR3 comprises 12 residues. Per germline, CDR1 SNHLY and CDR2 FYNNEI. V was shortened by 3 bases and J by 7 bases, with 9 bases between the two germline ends. This chain's CDR3 is CASSDQGTGYTF. The CDR3 DNA sequence: TGTGCCAGCAGTGACCAGGGCACTGGCTACACCTTC.

The V gene is TRBV7-9, the J gene TRBJ2-1; TRBD2 agrees at 11 bases. The CDR3 covers 16 residues. In germline, CDR1 is SEHNR, CDR2 FQNEAQ (reference sequence). V shed 10 bases and J 0 bases; nucleotides not matched to a gene: 8. The CDR3 protein is CATGTSGRSSYNEQFF. CDR3 nucleotide sequence: TGTGCCACCGGGACTAGCGGACGAAGCTCCTACAATGAGCAGTTCTTC.

This clonotype was detected ten times or more. The rearrangement links TRBV28 to TRBJ2-7; no reliable D call. The CDR3 length is 12 residues. The germline CDR1 and CDR2 sequences are MDHEN and SYDVKM. Trimming cost V 4 bases and J 5 bases, with 9 bases left between them. CDR3 DNA sequence: TGTGCCAGCAGTTATTGGGTCCACGAGCAGTACTTC. Amino acid sequence: CASSYWVHEQYF.

The gene calls are TRBV11-1 and TRBJ2-1; maybe TRBD2 (5 bases). CDR1 is SGHAT and CDR2 is FQDESV in the germline V gene (reference sequence). V was pared by 2 bases and J by 7 bases, with 12 bases between. This CDR3 region has 14 residues. The CDR3 DNA reads TGTGCCAGCAGCTTAAGAGGGCTCTTAAATGAGCAGTTCTTC. Translating gives CASSLRGLLNEQFF.

This clonotype was detected a few times. Here the CDR3 reads CATSDYSGGTYNEQFF. The CDR3 DNA follows: TGTGCCACCAGTGACTACAGCGGGGGCACCTACAATGAGCAGTTCTTC. The gene calls are TRBV24-1 and TRBJ2-1; 8 bases fit TRBD2. With V trimmed by 4 bases and J by 2 bases, 6 bases remained unmatched. Germline values: CDR1 KGHDR, CDR2 SFDVKD. This CDR3 spans 16 amino acids.

This clonotype was counted ten times or more. This chain links TRBV28 with TRBJ2-6, with TRBD2 identical over 14 bases. Germline-derived CDR1 and CDR2 are MDHEN and SYDVKM. CDR3 length: 20 residues. J lost 0 bases, V lost 3 bases, and 7 bases had no gene match. CDR3: CASSLWTSGRRFSGANVLTF. CDR3 sequence (DNA): TGTGCCAGCAGTTTGTGGACTAGCGGGAGGAGGTTCTCTGGGGCCAACGTCCTGACTTTC.